The T cell receptor (beta chain) described here comes from a study of shared clonotypes between healthy human individuals. The CDR3 loop spans 15 amino acids. V was pared by 2 bases and J by 6 bases, with 7 bases of the junction left unmatched. Germline CDR1 and CDR2: SGHTA and FQGTGA. CD4+ cells underwent separation, giving CD45RA+ naive and CD45RA-negative memory subsets. This table comes from immunoSEQ multiplex PCR, and its TCRdb copy is limited to in-frame clones, with some not included. The top ten hold roughly 0.15% of the sample, which has roughly 2.6 million clones, roughly nine tenths seen once.

The receptor was isolated from a man aged 18 to 29 in good health. The specimen sequenced was naive CD4+ T cells sorted from blood. Subset specified: CD45RA+ positively selected. The rearrangement uses TRBV7-3 and TRBJ2-3; 8 nucleotides agree with TRBD2. CDR3 in DNA: TGTGCCAGCAGCTTAGGTGTGCCTAGCGGGGATACGCAGTATTTT. Residues: CASSLGVPSGDTQYF.